This T cell receptor beta chain was documented in a study of T cell changes during pregnancy in multiple sclerosis. Here immunoSEQ multiplex PCR was the method, and the copy in TCRdb shows in-frame clones only, minus some. The sample contains around 97,000 clones, 90% of which appear only once. This specimen was peripheral blood, taken in the second trimester of pregnancy. The TCR comes from a female donor in good health, enrolled as a control in a pregnancy study.

CDR3 loop: CASSFQGRSGYTF. The CDR3 DNA reads as TGTGCCAGCAGTTTTCAAGGGAGATCCGGCTACACCTTC. The V gene is TRBV27, the J gene TRBJ1-2, with D unclear. The V and J ends lost 3 bases and 8 bases respectively, with 13 bases between them. The CDR3 covers 13 residues. Germline V gives CDR1 MNHEY, CDR2 SMNVEV (reference sequence).